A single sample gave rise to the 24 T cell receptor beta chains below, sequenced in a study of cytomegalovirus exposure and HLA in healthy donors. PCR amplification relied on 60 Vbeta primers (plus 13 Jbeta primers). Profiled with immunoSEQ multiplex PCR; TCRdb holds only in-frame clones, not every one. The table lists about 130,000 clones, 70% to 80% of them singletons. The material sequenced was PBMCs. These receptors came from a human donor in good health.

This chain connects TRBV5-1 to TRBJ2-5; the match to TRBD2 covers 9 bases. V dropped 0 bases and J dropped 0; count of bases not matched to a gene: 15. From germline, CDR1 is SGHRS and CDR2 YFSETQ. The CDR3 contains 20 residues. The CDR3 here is CASSLAVRAGGGLNQETQYF. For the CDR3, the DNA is TGCGCCAGCAGCTTGGCGGTGCGCGCGGGGGGGGGCCTAAACCAAGAGACCCAGTACTTC.

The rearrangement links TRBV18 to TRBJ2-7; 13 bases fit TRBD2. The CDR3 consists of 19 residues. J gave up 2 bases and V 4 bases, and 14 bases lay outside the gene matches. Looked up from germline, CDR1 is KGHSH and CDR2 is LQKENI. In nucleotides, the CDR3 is TGTGCCAGCTCACAACTACTAGCGGGAGGGGTAACACCGACCTACGAGCAGTACTTC. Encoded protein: CASSQLLAGGVTPTYEQYF.

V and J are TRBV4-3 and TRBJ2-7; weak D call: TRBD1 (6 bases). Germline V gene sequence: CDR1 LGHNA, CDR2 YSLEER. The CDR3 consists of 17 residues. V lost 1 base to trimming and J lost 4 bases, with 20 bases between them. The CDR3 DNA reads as TGCGCCAGCAGCCAAGTGGGGGCTTCCGGGATGAGGTACGAGCAGTACTTC. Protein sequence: CASSQVGASGMRYEQYF.

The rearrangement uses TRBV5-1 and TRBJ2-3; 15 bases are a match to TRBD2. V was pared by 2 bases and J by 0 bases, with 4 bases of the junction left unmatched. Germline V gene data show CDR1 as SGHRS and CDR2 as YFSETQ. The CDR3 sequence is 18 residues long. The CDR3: CASSFRTSGRASTDTQYF. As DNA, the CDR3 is TGCGCCAGCAGCTTCCGGACTAGCGGGAGGGCAAGCACAGATACGCAGTATTTT.

In DNA form, the CDR3 reads TGTGCCAGCGTGAGGGGGCATGGCTACGAGCAGTACTTC. This sequence encodes CASVRGHGYEQYF. The rearrangement joins TRBV28 to TRBJ2-7; the match to TRBD1 covers 7 bases. This CDR3 region has 13 residues. Germline V gene sequence: CDR1 MDHEN, CDR2 SYDVKM. V shed 8 bases, J shed 3 bases, and the junction held 7 bases outside the gene matches.

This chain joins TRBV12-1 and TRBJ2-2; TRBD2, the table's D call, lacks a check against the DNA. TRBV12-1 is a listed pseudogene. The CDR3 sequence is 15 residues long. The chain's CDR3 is CASSLIGGLTGELFF. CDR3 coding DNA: TGTGCCAGCAGCCTAATCGGGGGTCTTACCGGGGAGCTGTTTTTT.

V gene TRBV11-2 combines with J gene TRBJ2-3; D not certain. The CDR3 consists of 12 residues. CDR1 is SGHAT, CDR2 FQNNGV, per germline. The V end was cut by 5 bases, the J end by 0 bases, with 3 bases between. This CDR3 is CASSLSTDTQYF. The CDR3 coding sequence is TGTGCCAGCAGCCTGAGCACAGATACGCAGTATTTT.

The CDR3 is CAWTGLLEAFF. CDR3 in DNA: TGTGCCTGGACGGGTCTTCTTGAAGCTTTCTTT. The chain uses TRBV30 and TRBJ1-1; D unresolved. V was clipped by 4 bases and J by 7 bases, with 10 bases between them. The CDR3 is 11 residues long. CDR1 is GTSNPN and CDR2 is SVGIG in the germline V gene (reference sequence).

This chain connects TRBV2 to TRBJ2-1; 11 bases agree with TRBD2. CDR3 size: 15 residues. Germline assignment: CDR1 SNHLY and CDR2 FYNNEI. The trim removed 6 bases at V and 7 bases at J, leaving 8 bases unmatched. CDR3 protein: CASRLGSGRANEQFF. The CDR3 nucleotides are TGTGCCAGCAGGCTGGGTAGCGGGAGGGCGAATGAGCAGTTCTTC.

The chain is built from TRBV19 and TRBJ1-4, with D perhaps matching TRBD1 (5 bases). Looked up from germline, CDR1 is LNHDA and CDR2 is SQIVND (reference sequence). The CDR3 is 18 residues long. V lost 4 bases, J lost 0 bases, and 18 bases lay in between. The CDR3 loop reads CASSTIGALVTTNEKLFF. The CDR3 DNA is TGTGCCAGTAGTACCATTGGGGCCCTAGTGACAACTAATGAAAAACTGTTTTTT. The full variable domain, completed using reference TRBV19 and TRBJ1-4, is DGGITQSPKYLFRKEGQNVTLSCEQNLNHDAMYWYRQDPGQGLRLIYYSQIVNDFQKGDIAEGYSVSREKKESFPLTVTSAQKNPTAFYLCASSTIGALVTTNEKLFFGSGTQLSVL.

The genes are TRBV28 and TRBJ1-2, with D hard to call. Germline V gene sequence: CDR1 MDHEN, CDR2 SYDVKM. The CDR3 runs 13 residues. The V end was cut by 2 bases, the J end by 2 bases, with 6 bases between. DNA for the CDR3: TGTGCCAGCAGTTTAAACAGCAACTATGGCTACACCTTC. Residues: CASSLNSNYGYTF.

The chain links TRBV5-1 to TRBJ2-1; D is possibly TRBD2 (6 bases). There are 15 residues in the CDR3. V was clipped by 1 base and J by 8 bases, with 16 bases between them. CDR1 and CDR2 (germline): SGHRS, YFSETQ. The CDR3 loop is CASSLFSGGIDEQFF. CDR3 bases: TGCGCCAGCAGCTTGTTTTCTGGGGGGATCGATGAGCAGTTCTTC.

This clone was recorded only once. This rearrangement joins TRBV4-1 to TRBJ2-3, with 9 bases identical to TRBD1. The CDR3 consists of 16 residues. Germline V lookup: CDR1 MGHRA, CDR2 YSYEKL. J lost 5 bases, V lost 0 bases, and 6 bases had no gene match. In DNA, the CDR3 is TGCGCCAGCAGCCAAGAGGGGGGACAGGGATTAGATACGCAGTATTTT. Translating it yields CASSQEGGQGLDTQYF.

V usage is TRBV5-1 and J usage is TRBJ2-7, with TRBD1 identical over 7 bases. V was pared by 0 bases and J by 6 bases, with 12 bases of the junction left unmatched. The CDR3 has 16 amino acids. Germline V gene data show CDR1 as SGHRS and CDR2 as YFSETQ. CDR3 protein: CASSLVSPTGSGEQYF. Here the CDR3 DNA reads TGCGCCAGCAGCTTGGTCTCCCCGACAGGGAGCGGCGAGCAGTACTTC.

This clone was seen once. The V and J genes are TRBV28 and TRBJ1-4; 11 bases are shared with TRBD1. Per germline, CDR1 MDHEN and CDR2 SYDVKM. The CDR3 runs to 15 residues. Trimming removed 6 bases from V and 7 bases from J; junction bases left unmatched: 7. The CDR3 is CASRYRTGGGEKLFF. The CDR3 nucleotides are TGTGCCAGCAGATATCGGACAGGGGGCGGTGAAAAACTGTTTTTT.

CDR3 region: CASSSILTGTIDEQYF. CDR3 sequence (DNA): TGTGCCAGCAGTTCTATACTTACCGGGACTATTGACGAGCAGTACTTC. The genes are TRBV25-1 and TRBJ2-7; TRBD2 matches 7 bases. Looked up from germline, CDR1 is MGHDK and CDR2 is SYGVNS. With V trimmed by 5 bases and J by 5 bases, 15 bases remained unmatched. The CDR3 runs to 16 residues.

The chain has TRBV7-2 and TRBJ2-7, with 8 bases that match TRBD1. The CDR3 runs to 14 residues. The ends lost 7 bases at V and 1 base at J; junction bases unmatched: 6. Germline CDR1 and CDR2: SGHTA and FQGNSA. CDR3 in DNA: TGTGCCAGCAAGGCGGGACAGGCGTCCTACGAGCAGTACTTC. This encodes CASKAGQASYEQYF.

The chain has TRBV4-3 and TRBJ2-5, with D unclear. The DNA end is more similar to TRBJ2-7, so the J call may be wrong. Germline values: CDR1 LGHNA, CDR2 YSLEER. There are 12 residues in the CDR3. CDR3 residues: CASSRAYVEQYF. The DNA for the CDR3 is TGCGCCAGCAGCCGGGCATATGTCGAGCAGTACTTC.

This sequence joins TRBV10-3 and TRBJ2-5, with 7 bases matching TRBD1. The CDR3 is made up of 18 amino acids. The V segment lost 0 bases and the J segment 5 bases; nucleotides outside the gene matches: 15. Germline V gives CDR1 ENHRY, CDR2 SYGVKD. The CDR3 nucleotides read TGTGCCATCAGTGAGTCGGGGCTTGCTGAGGGGGCTTATGAGACCCAGTACTTC. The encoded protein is CAISESGLAEGAYETQYF.

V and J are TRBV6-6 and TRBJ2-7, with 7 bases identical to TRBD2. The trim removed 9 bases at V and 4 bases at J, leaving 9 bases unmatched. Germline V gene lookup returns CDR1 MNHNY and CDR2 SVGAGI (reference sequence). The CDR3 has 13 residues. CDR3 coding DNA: TGTGCCAGTATCCGGGCTAGCGGTTACGAGCAGTACTTC. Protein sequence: CASIRASGYEQYF.

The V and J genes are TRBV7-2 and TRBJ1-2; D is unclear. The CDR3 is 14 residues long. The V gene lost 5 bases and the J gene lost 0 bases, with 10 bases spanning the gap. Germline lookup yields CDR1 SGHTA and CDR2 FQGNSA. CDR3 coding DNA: TGTGCCAGCAGCGATCTAATCCCTAACTATGGCTACACCTTC. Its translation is CASSDLIPNYGYTF.

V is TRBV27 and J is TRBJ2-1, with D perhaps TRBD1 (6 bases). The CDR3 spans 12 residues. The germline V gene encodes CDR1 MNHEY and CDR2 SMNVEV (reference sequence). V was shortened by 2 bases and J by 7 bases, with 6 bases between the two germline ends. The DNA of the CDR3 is TGTGCCAGCAGTTTAAGGGGGAATGAGCAGTTCTTC. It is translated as CASSLRGNEQFF.

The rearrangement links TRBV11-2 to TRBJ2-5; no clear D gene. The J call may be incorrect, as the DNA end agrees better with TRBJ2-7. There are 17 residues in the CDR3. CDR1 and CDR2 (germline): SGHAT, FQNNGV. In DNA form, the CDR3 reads TGTGCCAGCAGCGCTTCGGCCAAGCGCGAGACGGCATACGAGCAGTACTTC. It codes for CASSASAKRETAYEQYF.

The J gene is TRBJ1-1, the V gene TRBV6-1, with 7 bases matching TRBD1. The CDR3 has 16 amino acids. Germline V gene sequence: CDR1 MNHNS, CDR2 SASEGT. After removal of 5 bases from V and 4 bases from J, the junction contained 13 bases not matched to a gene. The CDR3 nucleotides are TGTGCCAGCAGTCAAGGGACAGCGTTCCCCGGCACTGAAGCTTTCTTT. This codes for CASSQGTAFPGTEAFF.